This note documents a single T cell receptor beta chain sequence. The antigen remains unidentified. At the DNA level, this CDR3 is encoded by other sequences in the same sample as well. The data derive from a study of cytomegalovirus exposure and HLA in healthy donors. About the research overall: Researchers previously reported finding 90 million to 120 million unique TCR beta sequences from roughly 200 million T cells.

The PCR employed 60 Vbeta primers together with 13 Jbeta primers. In the authors' methods: In a later analysis, the count reached 75 million to 90 million unique TCR beta chains, with about 9.9 million shared. Here immunoSEQ multiplex PCR was the method, and the copy in TCRdb shows in-frame clones only, minus some. That table gives V, J and clone size, and the DNA gave D and trimming. The table lists about 92,000 clones, over 70% of them singletons. Trimming took 6 bases from V and 8 from J, leaving 14 bases between them. Per germline, CDR1 MNHNY and CDR2 SVGAGI (reference sequence). There are 13 residues in the CDR3. Study-level findings and limits: In a later analysis, a missense DCLRE1C variant was linked to TCR beta V- and J-gene trimming.

Sequenced: PBMCs. The receptor was derived from a man between 45 and 60 years old in good health and CMV-seropositive. J is TRBJ1-3 and V is TRBV6-6; D is uncertain. This CDR3 reads CASSAKNGDTIYF. The CDR3 DNA is TGTGCCAGCAGCGCAAAAAACGGTGACACCATATATTTT.